Below, 32 T cell receptor beta chains from the same sample are listed, as sequenced in a study of T cell responses to AZD1222 COVID-19 vaccine. Using immunoSEQ multiplex PCR, the repertoire was profiled, and TCRdb retains in-frame clones only, with some absent. The data contain roughly 150,000 clones, 90% of them seen just once; the ten biggest clones take up over 1.5%. The input for sequencing was peripheral blood, taken on day 0 of AZD1222 vaccination. Receptors originate from an adult in good health.

CDR3 sequence reads: CASSPRLVSYNEQFF. The CDR3, as DNA: TGTGCCAGCAGCCCTCGACTAGTATCCTACAATGAGCAGTTCTTC. The chain has TRBV7-8 and TRBJ2-1, with D possibly being TRBD2 (6 bases). The V end lost 5 bases, the J end lost 1 base, and 12 bases lay between the germline ends. Germline CDR1 SGHVS, CDR2 FQNEAQ. The CDR3 runs 15 residues.

This clone was recorded only once. This chain links TRBV10-3 with TRBJ1-1; no clear D gene. The CDR3 sequence is 12 residues long. CDR1 is ENHRY and CDR2 is SYGVKD in the germline V gene. Trimming left V 5 bases short and J 6 bases short, with 10 bases between. CDR3 loop: CAISTEGSEAFF. DNA of the CDR3: TGTGCCATCAGTACCGAGGGTTCTGAAGCTTTCTTT.

This clone was observed once. The V gene is TRBV3-1 (or the pseudogene TRBV3-2), the J gene TRBJ2-4, with TRBD2 matching 13 bases. Looked up from germline, CDR1 is LGHDT and CDR2 is YNNKEL (reference sequence). The trim removed 3 bases at V and 6 bases at J, leaving 2 bases unmatched. The CDR3 covers 15 residues. CDR3 amino acids: CASSQWTSGGNIQYF. CDR3 bases: TGTGCCAGCAGCCAGTGGACTAGCGGGGGAAACATTCAGTACTTC.

Details on this clone: This sample includes further DNA sequences coding for the same CDR3. The CDR3 reads CASSQGGLAETQYF. Written as DNA, the CDR3 is TGCGCCAGCAGCCAAGGTGGGCTAGCGGAGACCCAGTACTTC. The rearrangement joins TRBV4-1 to TRBJ2-5; maybe TRBD2 (6 bases). Per the germline V gene, CDR1 is MGHRA and CDR2 is YSYEKL. There are 14 residues in the CDR3. V lost 1 base and J 5 bases, leaving 11 bases between the germline ends.

This chain connects TRBV4-2 to TRBJ1-1; D possibly corresponds to TRBD1 (6 bases). Germline CDR1 is LGHNA and CDR2 is YNFKEQ. Deletions cut 2 bases from V and 6 bases from J, with 16 bases between. This CDR3 is built from 15 residues. The CDR3 reads CASSQQQYGGAEAFF. In nucleotides, the CDR3 is TGTGCCAGCAGCCAACAACAGTACGGGGGCGCTGAAGCTTTCTTT.

The chain is built from TRBV18 and TRBJ1-1, with D uncertain. CDR3 length: 16 residues. Germline CDR1 is KGHSH and CDR2 is LQKENI. Trimming removed 1 base from V and 5 bases from J, with 17 bases in between. The CDR3 spells CASSPRSVGSATEAFF. CDR3 coding DNA: TGTGCCAGCTCACCACGGTCCGTCGGGAGCGCGACTGAAGCTTTCTTT.

The chain uses TRBV6-2 or TRBV6-3 and TRBJ2-2; 7 nucleotides agree with TRBD2. The CDR3 sequence is 16 residues long. Germline-derived CDR1 and CDR2 are MNHEY and SVGEGT. The V and J ends lost 0 bases and 4 bases, in that order; junction bases with no gene match: 5. The chain's CDR3 is CASSYSAGAGTGELFF. The DNA for the CDR3 is TGTGCCAGCAGTTACTCGGCGGGAGCCGGCACCGGGGAGCTGTTTTTT.

J is TRBJ2-2 and V is TRBV6-4; no clear D. Germline-derived CDR1 and CDR2 are MRHNA and SNTAGT. The ends were cut back, 2 bases at V and 6 bases at J, with 10 bases in the middle. The CDR3 contains 14 residues. DNA for the CDR3: TGTGCCAGCAGTGACGGGGTGAATCCCGGGGAGCTGTTTTTT. Amino acid sequence: CASSDGVNPGELFF.

V is TRBV28 and J is TRBJ1-1; the D gene is possibly TRBD1 (5 bases). The CDR3 length is 14 residues. In germline, CDR1 is MDHEN, CDR2 SYDVKM. With 5 bases removed from V and 7 bases from J, the gap between germline ends came to 17 bases. The CDR3 loop is CASSQPTDLYEAFF. The CDR3 DNA reads TGTGCCAGCAGTCAACCGACAGACCTATATGAAGCTTTCTTT. The full variable domain, with the rest looked up from reference TRBV28 and TRBJ1-1, is DVKVTQSSRYLVKRTGEKVFLECVQDMDHENMFWYRQDPGLGLRLIYFSYDVKMKEKGDIPEGYSVSREKKERFSLILESASTNQTSMYLCASSQPTDLYEAFFGQGTRLTVV.

In nucleotides, the CDR3 is TGTGCCAGCACCCAACTAGCGGGAGGGCTCGATGAGCAGTTCTTC. Its protein product is CASTQLAGGLDEQFF. The V call is TRBV6-5, the J call TRBJ2-1, with 13 bases aligning to TRBD2. The CDR3 contains 15 residues. The germline gives CDR1 MNHEY, CDR2 SVGAGI. The J segment lost 8 bases and the V segment lost 7 bases, leaving 8 bases of the junction unmatched.

The rearrangement links TRBV28 to TRBJ2-2; D not resolved. The CDR3 is made up of 14 amino acids. V lost 3 bases and J 6 bases, leaving 11 bases between the germline ends. The germline V gene encodes CDR1 MDHEN and CDR2 SYDVKM. The CDR3 sequence is CASSFRLSPGELFF. CDR3 sequence (DNA): TGTGCCAGCAGTTTCAGACTTTCCCCCGGGGAGCTGTTTTTT.

The chain couples TRBV5-1 to TRBJ2-1; 9 positions agree with TRBD2. CDR3 length: 15 amino acids. Trimming at V came to 1 base and at J to 5 bases, leaving 4 bases not matched to a gene. Germline V CDR1 and CDR2: SGHRS, YFSETQ. CDR3 region: CASSLLGLANNEQFF. The CDR3 bases are TGCGCCAGCAGCTTGCTGGGACTAGCCAACAATGAGCAGTTCTTC. The variable domain in full, with the rest retrieved from reference TRBV5-1 and TRBJ2-1, is KAGVTQTPRYLIKTRGQQVTLSCSPISGHRSVSWYQQTPGQGLQFLFEYFSETQRNKGNFPGRFSGRQFSNSRSEMNVSTLELGDSALYLCASSLLGLANNEQFFGPGTRLTVL.

The CDR3 protein is CASSPSNLSPTVYGYTF. The DNA for the CDR3 is TGTGCCAGCAGTCCTTCTAATCTCAGCCCTACCGTGTATGGCTACACCTTC. The chain uses TRBV28 and TRBJ1-2; D uncertain. CDR1 is MDHEN and CDR2 is SYDVKM in the germline V gene. V was pared by 5 bases and J by 5 bases, with 24 bases between. This CDR3 has 17 amino acids.

The CDR3 reads CASSQARTGFTDTQYF. As DNA, the CDR3 is TGTGCCAGCAGCCAAGCCCGGACGGGGTTCACAGATACGCAGTATTTT. The rearrangement uses TRBV3-1 (or the pseudogene TRBV3-2) and TRBJ2-3, with D perhaps TRBD2 (5 bases). Trimming cost V 1 base and J 2 bases, with 13 bases left between them. Germline loops: CDR1 LGHDT, CDR2 YNNKEL (reference sequence). The CDR3 contains 16 residues.

This chain uses TRBV18 with TRBJ1-4; 12 bases line up with TRBD1. V lost 3 bases to trimming and J lost 11 bases; unmatched junction nucleotides: 10. The CDR3 loop spans 16 amino acids. Looked up from germline, CDR1 is KGHSH and CDR2 is LQKENI. For the CDR3, the DNA is TGTGCCAGCTCACCGGAGACCGGGACAGGGGGCGAGAAACTGTTTTTT. It codes for CASSPETGTGGEKLFF.

CDR3 protein: CASSPIGGWTEAFF. CDR3 DNA sequence: TGTGCCAGCAGTCCAATAGGGGGATGGACTGAAGCTTTCTTT. The V gene is TRBV27, the J gene TRBJ1-1, with D maybe TRBD1 (6 bases). Germline CDR1 is MNHEY and CDR2 is SMNVEV (reference sequence). This CDR3 comprises 14 residues. V lost 5 bases and J lost 5, with 15 bases in between.

The chain employs TRBV2 and TRBJ1-5; TRBD1 aligns across 7 bases. Germline values: CDR1 SNHLY, CDR2 FYNNEI. V gave up 6 bases and J gave up 0 bases; unmatched junction bases: 8. The CDR3 consists of 16 residues. In nucleotides, the CDR3 is TGTGCCAGCAGGGATCACAGGGGCGCTAGCAATCAGCCCCAGCATTTT. Its translation is CASRDHRGASNQPQHF.

The chain employs TRBV11-2 and TRBJ2-1; D is unresolved. V gave up 4 bases and J gave up 0 bases, with 10 bases separating them. The CDR3 contains 15 residues. Germline loops: CDR1 SGHAT, CDR2 FQNNGV. In DNA form, the CDR3 reads TGTGCCAGCAGCTCCGTTCGCGGCTCCTACAATGAGCAGTTCTTC. It codes for CASSSVRGSYNEQFF.

This rearrangement joins TRBV29-1 to TRBJ1-2; possibly TRBD1 for D (5 bases). The germline gives CDR1 SQVTM, CDR2 ANQGSEA. There are 13 residues in the CDR3. V was trimmed by 6 bases and J by 8 bases, leaving 19 bases between them. The CDR3 DNA reads TGCAGCGTCCAGGATCCCGGGGGGGTCGGCTACACCTTC. This codes for CSVQDPGGVGYTF.

The chain combines TRBV6-5 with TRBJ1-4, with D unresolved. Germline V CDR1 and CDR2: MNHEY, SVGAGI. Trimming removed 6 bases from V and 9 bases from J, with 14 bases in between. The CDR3 sequence is 13 residues long. CDR3 amino acids: CASSLGSSKKLFF. CDR3 in DNA: TGTGCCAGCAGCCTCGGGTCGTCTAAAAAACTGTTTTTT.

This chain joins TRBV5-6 and TRBJ1-6; 9 nucleotides align to TRBD1. CDR1 and CDR2 from the germline V gene are SGHDT and YYEEEE. V lost 0 bases and J lost 8; bases outside the gene matches: 0. The CDR3 loop spans 14 amino acids. The DNA for the CDR3 is TGTGCCAGCAGCTTGGGACAGGGGGATTCACCCCTCCACTTT. Its protein is CASSLGQGDSPLHF.

This chain connects TRBV19 to TRBJ2-1; 9 bases map to TRBD1. The CDR3 has 15 residues. Germline values: CDR1 LNHDA, CDR2 SQIVND (reference sequence). Trimming cost V 4 bases and J 5 bases; bases outside gene matches: 6. The CDR3 loop is CASSSGTGFDNEQFF. Here the CDR3 DNA reads TGTGCCAGTAGTAGTGGGACAGGGTTTGACAATGAGCAGTTCTTC.

The J gene is TRBJ2-1, the V gene TRBV5-1, with 15 bases fitting TRBD2. Germline CDR1 is SGHRS and CDR2 is YFSETQ. Germline trimming cut 4 bases from V and 6 bases from J; bases unmatched to any gene: 5. CDR3 length equals 16 residues. As DNA, the CDR3 is TGCGCCAGCAGCAGGACTAGCGGGAGGGCCTTCAATGAGCAGTTCTTC. Translated, it gives CASSRTSGRAFNEQFF.

This chain joins TRBV5-1 and TRBJ2-7; perhaps D is TRBD1 or TRBD2 (5 bases each). The ends were cut back, 4 bases at V and 4 bases at J, with 12 bases in the middle. This CDR3 region has 13 residues. Per the germline V gene, CDR1 is SGHRS and CDR2 is YFSETQ. CDR3 sequence: CASSPQEGYEQYF. The CDR3 region has the DNA TGCGCCAGCAGCCCCCAAGAGGGGTACGAGCAGTACTTC.

The J gene is TRBJ2-7, the V gene TRBV9; 7 bases agree with TRBD1. CDR3 length equals 15 residues. The germline gives CDR1 SGDLS, CDR2 YYNGEE. V lost 4 bases and J lost 0; bases outside the gene matches: 7. DNA of the CDR3: TGTGCCAGCAGCCCCCAGGGGGTCATCTCCTACGAGCAGTACTTC. Amino acids: CASSPQGVISYEQYF.

The J gene is TRBJ2-5, the V gene TRBV7-3; D possibly matches TRBD1 or TRBD2 (9 bases each). Trimming shortened V by 2 bases and J by 4 bases, and 20 bases separated the two germline ends. This CDR3 region has 17 residues. Germline V gene sequence: CDR1 SGHTA, CDR2 FQGTGA. For the CDR3, the DNA is TGTGCCAGCAGCTTAGGGGGACAGGGAGCGGGAGGAGAGACCCAGTACTTC. It codes for CASSLGGQGAGGETQYF. The full variable domain, its missing parts supplied by reference TRBV7-3 and TRBJ2-5, is GAGVSQTPSNKVTEKGKYVELRCDPISGHTALYWYRQSLGQGPEFLIYFQGTGAADDSGLPNDRFFAVRPEGSVSTLKIQRTERGDSAVYLCASSLGGQGAGGETQYFGPGTRLLVL.

This clone was seen once. This sample also contains other DNA sequences that code for the same CDR3. The rearrangement uses TRBV19 and TRBJ2-2; a possible D gene is TRBD2 (5 bases). This CDR3 is built from 13 residues. Germline V gives CDR1 LNHDA, CDR2 SQIVND (reference sequence). V lost 1 base and J lost 5, with 5 bases in between. The CDR3 loop reads CASSIAGTGELFF. The DNA of the CDR3 is TGTGCCAGTAGTATAGCGGGAACCGGGGAGCTGTTTTTT.

V is TRBV27 and J is TRBJ2-1, with 8 nucleotides matching TRBD2. The trim removed 3 bases at V and 0 bases at J, leaving 13 bases unmatched. CDR1 and CDR2 from the germline V gene are MNHEY and SMNVEV (reference sequence). This CDR3 comprises 19 residues. CDR3 DNA sequence: TGTGCCAGCAGTTTGAGAGGGCGGGAGGCCCGGCGCTCCTACAATGAGCAGTTCTTC. Residues: CASSLRGREARRSYNEQFF.

This clone has only one observation. This sequence joins TRBV4-1 and TRBJ1-4; 7 nucleotides line up with TRBD1. Losses at the gene ends were 4 bases for V and 3 bases for J; bases not matched to a gene: 11. Germline loops: CDR1 MGHRA, CDR2 YSYEKL. The CDR3 consists of 17 residues. The CDR3 region is CASSPRQGGASNEKLFF. The CDR3, as DNA: TGCGCCAGCAGCCCGAGACAGGGAGGGGCCTCTAATGAAAAACTGTTTTTT.

The gene calls are TRBV21-1 and TRBJ1-1. TRBV21-1 is noted as a pseudogene. The CDR3 runs to 12 residues. Here the CDR3 reads CASSTENTEAFF. CDR3 DNA sequence: TGTGCCAGCAGCACGGAGAACACTGAAGCTTTCTTT.

This chain connects TRBV7-8 to TRBJ2-6; weak D call: TRBD1 (5 bases). Germline assignment: CDR1 SGHVS and CDR2 FQNEAQ. V was pared by 3 bases and J by 3 bases, with 12 bases between. There are 16 residues in the CDR3. CDR3 DNA: TGTGCCAGCAGCTTTCCCCAGGGTTATGGGGCCAACGTCCTGACTTTC. Amino acid sequence: CASSFPQGYGANVLTF.

There are a few counts of this clone. This CDR3 is CASRDTRNTEAFF. As DNA, the CDR3 is TGTGCCAGCAGGGACACAAGGAACACTGAAGCTTTCTTT. V is TRBV6-5 and J is TRBJ1-1; maybe TRBD1 (5 bases). V was shortened by 6 bases and J by 1 base, with 9 bases between the two germline ends. The CDR3 is 13 residues long. The V gene's germline CDR1 is MNHEY and CDR2 SVGAGI.